The T cell receptor (beta chain) described here comes from a study of shared clonotypes between healthy human individuals. Comment on this clone: Antigen: not known.

Germline V gene data show CDR1 as SGHKS and CDR2 as YYEKEE (reference sequence). V gave up 4 bases and J gave up 1 base, with 15 bases separating them. The CDR3 covers 16 residues. Libraries were prepared by immunoSEQ multiplex PCR; TCRdb keeps only in-frame clonotypes and omits some of them. The sample includes some 1.5 million clones, 95% to 99% seen only once; the top ten take less than 0.55%. Findings of the study overall: The sharing of around 5% of naive CD4 clonotypes was seen across a handful of donors.

The clonotype was recovered from a young man in good health. Sequencing input: naive CD4+ T cells sorted from blood. Subset defined: CD45RA+ positively selected. The genes are TRBV5-5 and TRBJ1-3, with unresolved D. The CDR3 sequence: CASSRTPVGSGNTIYF. CDR3 DNA: TGTGCCAGCAGCCGCACTCCGGTGGGGTCTGGAAACACCATATATTTT.